This T cell receptor beta chain was found in a study of T cell responses to AZD1222 COVID-19 vaccine. Profiling relied on immunoSEQ multiplex PCR, and the TCRdb table lists in-frame clones only, not all of them. The profile shows approximately 120,000 clones, 70% to 90% of them singletons. Per the germline V gene, CDR1 is MNHEY and CDR2 is SMNVEV (reference sequence). Trimming stripped 3 bases from V and 8 bases from J, with 17 bases between. The CDR3 is 15 residues long. The receptor was isolated from an adult in good health. The specimen was peripheral blood, collected on day 0 of AZD1222 vaccination. The chain combines TRBV27 with TRBJ2-1; TRBD1 might be the D (5 bases). CDR3 coding DNA: TGTGCCAGCAGTTTTAAAGTGGGGCATGTCGATGAGCAGTTCTTC. Translating gives CASSFKVGHVDEQFF.